This entry lists 20 T cell receptor beta chains sequenced from one sample in a study of human T cells and chemical hapten exposure. Each CDR3 protein gets one entry after TCRdb re-called the RACE reads with MiXCR. The sample contains 150,000 to 200,000 distinct CDR3 sequences, around 30% of which appear only once. As for time point: pre-sensitization, week 0. Treatment noted: therapeutic diphenylcyclopropenone sensitization with weekly scalp DPC. Source: whole blood, taken in connection with sensitization to the hapten diphenylcyclopropenone (DPC). The source of these receptors is a woman in her 30s with alopecia areata. Some clones in this sample may be carry-over from other donors' samples.

The rearrangement uses TRBV28 and TRBJ2-2, with TRBD2 matching over 7 bases. Trimming cost V 3 bases and J 3 bases; bases outside gene matches: 7. This CDR3 is built from 16 residues. CDR1 and CDR2 (germline): MDHEN, SYDVKM. In DNA form, the CDR3 reads TGTGCCAGCAGTTTGAGTCTTGGGAGGGACACCGGGGAGCTGTTTTTT. It translates to CASSLSLGRDTGELFF.

The rearrangement links TRBV5-1 to TRBJ1-1, with D perhaps matching TRBD1 (5 bases). This CDR3 is built from 14 residues. The germline CDR1 and CDR2 sequences are SGHRS and YFSETQ. The ends were cut back, 0 bases at V and 4 bases at J, with 10 bases in the middle. CDR3 nucleotide sequence: TGCGCCAGCAGCTTGGCCGAGGGGAGCACTGAAGCTTTCTTT. Translation: CASSLAEGSTEAFF.

This clonotype was seen only a few times. This chain uses TRBV6-5 with TRBJ1-5; D not certain. Germline CDR1 and CDR2: MNHEY and SVGAGI. The CDR3 is 14 amino acids. V dropped 2 bases and J dropped 2 bases, with 7 bases sitting between them. The CDR3 nucleotides are TGTGCCAGCAGTTACGGTAGGGGCAATCAGCCCCAGCATTTT. Translation gives CASSYGRGNQPQHF.

This chain joins TRBV20-1 and TRBJ2-7, with 13 bases identical to TRBD2. This CDR3 comprises 13 residues. Germline V CDR1 and CDR2: DFQATT, SNEGSKA (reference sequence). V lost 6 bases to trimming and J lost 6 bases; unmatched junction nucleotides: 5. CDR3 loop: CSARLAGGSEQYF. CDR3 DNA: TGCAGTGCCAGACTAGCGGGAGGTTCCGAGCAGTACTTC.

The chain employs TRBV18 and TRBJ1-1, with D unresolved. V lost 2 bases, J lost 1 base, and 8 bases lay in between. The germline CDR1 and CDR2 sequences are KGHSH and LQKENI. This CDR3 region has 14 residues. As DNA, the CDR3 is TGTGCCAGCTCACCAACAGTCTCGAACACTGAAGCTTTCTTT. It yields the protein CASSPTVSNTEAFF.

The gene calls are TRBV10-3 and TRBJ1-1; D remains ambiguous. CDR3 length equals 13 residues. Deletions cut 6 bases from V and 6 bases from J, with 14 bases between. Germline V gives CDR1 ENHRY, CDR2 SYGVKD. CDR3 coding DNA: TGTGCCATCAGAGGTCAGTCGGGCCCTGAAGCTTTCTTT. Encoded protein: CAIRGQSGPEAFF.

V is TRBV7-8 and J is TRBJ2-1; TRBD2 matches at 9 bases. In germline, CDR1 is SGHVS, CDR2 FQNEAQ. The CDR3 is made up of 20 amino acids. V shed 1 base, J shed 1 base, and the junction held 14 bases outside the gene matches. CDR3 sequence (DNA): TGTGCCAGCAGCTTAGTTGGTCGGCTAGCGGGAAGTGGTTCCTACAATGAGCAGTTCTTC. It yields the protein CASSLVGRLAGSGSYNEQFF.

V is TRBV28 and J is TRBJ2-7, with D perhaps assigned TRBD1 or TRBD2 (5 bases each). The CDR3 sequence is 18 residues long. V lost 3 bases to trimming and J lost 2 bases, with 23 bases between them. Germline V gives CDR1 MDHEN, CDR2 SYDVKM. In DNA form, the CDR3 reads TGTGCCAGCAGTTTGCCCAGTCTCACCGGGGCGACAACCTACGAGCAGTACTTC. Translated: CASSLPSLTGATTYEQYF.

This chain connects TRBV7-9 to TRBJ2-1, with 8 bases fitting TRBD1. J was trimmed by 7 bases and V by 5 bases; bases with no gene match: 16. Germline-derived CDR1 and CDR2 are SEHNR and FQNEAQ (reference sequence). The CDR3 length is 17 residues. In DNA, the CDR3 is TGTGCCAGCAGCCCGCGCCAGACAGGGGCCCATTGGAATGAGCAGTTCTTC. It yields the protein CASSPRQTGAHWNEQFF.

This clonotype was seen a handful of times. This rearrangement joins TRBV18 to TRBJ1-6, with D unclear. The V end lost 2 bases, the J end lost 6 bases, and 11 bases lay between the germline ends. The CDR3 is 15 amino acids. Germline lookup yields CDR1 KGHSH and CDR2 LQKENI. CDR3 DNA sequence: TGTGCCAGCTCACCAAGTGCTGGTGGTAATTCACCCCTCCACTTT. It codes for CASSPSAGGNSPLHF.

This clonotype occurred once. The V and J genes are TRBV20-1 and TRBJ2-3, with D possibly being TRBD2 (6 bases). CDR1 is DFQATT, CDR2 SNEGSKA, per germline (reference sequence). Trimming shortened V by 5 bases and J by 6 bases, and 18 bases separated the two germline ends. The CDR3 length is 14 residues. Here the CDR3 DNA reads TGCAGTGCTGCCGACCCGCGCGGGATGGATACGCAGTATTTT. Translating gives CSAADPRGMDTQYF.

The V gene is TRBV20-1, the J gene TRBJ2-7; 7 nucleotides match TRBD2. This CDR3 comprises 13 residues. Germline loops: CDR1 DFQATT, CDR2 SNEGSKA (reference sequence). V lost 6 bases and J lost 2; bases outside the gene matches: 7. Here the CDR3 DNA reads TGCAGTGCGCCCCCACTAGCGACCTACGAGCAGTACTTC. Translation: CSAPPLATYEQYF.

There are a few counts of this clonotype. The gene calls are TRBV9 and TRBJ2-5, with D possibly being TRBD2 (6 bases). There are 13 residues in the CDR3. The V end was cut by 4 bases, the J end by 5 bases, with 12 bases between. Germline V gene data show CDR1 as SGDLS and CDR2 as YYNGEE. The CDR3, as DNA: TGTGCCAGCAGCCTTTCTAGCGCGGAGACCCAGTACTTC. This gives the protein CASSLSSAETQYF.

The chain is built from TRBV5-1 and TRBJ1-1; D unclear. Trimming stripped 5 bases from V and 1 base from J, with 9 bases between. Germline assignment: CDR1 SGHRS and CDR2 YFSETQ. This CDR3 comprises 13 residues. Here the CDR3 reads CASRGPRNTEAFF. CDR3 in DNA: TGCGCCAGCAGAGGGCCGAGGAACACTGAAGCTTTCTTT.

This clonotype was seen more than once but under ten times. This rearrangement joins TRBV2 to TRBJ1-6, with D unclear. Germline V gene sequence: CDR1 SNHLY, CDR2 FYNNEI. V was shortened by 0 bases and J by 3 bases, with 6 bases between the two germline ends. CDR3 length: 15 residues. CDR3 amino acids: CASSEAVLYNSPLHF. DNA of the CDR3: TGTGCCAGCAGTGAAGCGGTACTCTATAATTCACCCCTCCACTTT. The full variable domain, in which reference TRBV2 and TRBJ1-6 provide the parts outside the CDR3, is EPEVTQTPSHQVTQMGQEVILRCVPISNHLYFYWYRQILGQKVEFLVSFYNNEISEKSEIFDDQFSVERPDGSNFTLKIRSTKLEDSAMYFCASSEAVLYNSPLHFGNGTRLTVT.

This clonotype occurred a few times. The chain couples TRBV4-3 to TRBJ1-1, with TRBD1 matching 9 bases. Germline V gives CDR1 LGHNA, CDR2 YSLEER. The CDR3 spans 15 residues. J was trimmed by 0 bases and V by 8 bases; bases with no gene match: 7. CDR3 sequence reads: CASGQGISLNTEAFF. CDR3 sequence (DNA): TGCGCCAGCGGACAGGGGATTTCCCTGAACACTGAAGCTTTCTTT.

The rearrangement uses TRBV10-3 and TRBJ2-7; 8 bases map to TRBD2. Losses at the gene ends were 8 bases for V and 0 bases for J; bases not matched to a gene: 6. Germline CDR1 ENHRY, CDR2 SYGVKD. CDR3 length equals 14 residues. The CDR3 region has the DNA TGTGCCATCGCACGGGAGGGCCCCTCCTACGAGCAGTACTTC. Translation gives CAIAREGPSYEQYF.

This chain uses TRBV10-1 with TRBJ1-5; TRBD1 matches 9 bases. CDR3 size: 18 residues. From germline, CDR1 is WNHNN and CDR2 SYGVQD (reference sequence). V lost 0 bases, J lost 8 bases, and 14 bases stayed unmatched. CDR3: CASSESPSGTGSQEPQHF. DNA for the CDR3: TGCGCCAGCAGTGAGTCCCCGTCCGGGACAGGGTCTCAGGAGCCCCAGCATTTT.

V usage is TRBV4-2 and J usage is TRBJ2-1; TRBD1 agrees at 10 bases. CDR3 length: 15 amino acids. Germline V gene lookup returns CDR1 LGHNA and CDR2 YNFKEQ. Trimming at V came to 7 bases and at J to 4 bases, leaving 7 bases not matched to a gene. For the CDR3, the DNA is TGTGCCAGCACCCCGGACAGGGGGATGTACAATGAGCAGTTCTTC. Protein product: CASTPDRGMYNEQFF.

The chain is built from TRBV10-2 and TRBJ2-3, with 11 bases matching TRBD2. With 2 bases clipped from V and 2 bases from J, the junction kept 6 bases outside the gene matches. From germline, CDR1 is WSHSY and CDR2 SAAADI. This CDR3 spans 17 amino acids. The chain's CDR3 is CASSEVSSGRTTDTQYF. The CDR3 coding sequence is TGCGCCAGCAGTGAGGTTTCTAGCGGGAGGACCACAGATACGCAGTATTTT.